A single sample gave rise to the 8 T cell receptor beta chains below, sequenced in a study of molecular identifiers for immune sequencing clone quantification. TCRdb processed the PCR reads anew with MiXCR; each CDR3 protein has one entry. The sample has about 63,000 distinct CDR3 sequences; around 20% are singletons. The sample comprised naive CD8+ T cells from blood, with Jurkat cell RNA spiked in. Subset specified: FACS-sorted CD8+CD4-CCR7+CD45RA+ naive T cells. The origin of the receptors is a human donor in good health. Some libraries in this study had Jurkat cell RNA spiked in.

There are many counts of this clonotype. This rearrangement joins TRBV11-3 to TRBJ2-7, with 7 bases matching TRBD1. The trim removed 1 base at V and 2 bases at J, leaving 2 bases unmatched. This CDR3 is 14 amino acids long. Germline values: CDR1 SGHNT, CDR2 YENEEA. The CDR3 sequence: CASSLAGTAYEQYF. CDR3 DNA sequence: TGTGCCAGCAGCTTAGCCGGGACAGCCTACGAGCAGTACTTC.

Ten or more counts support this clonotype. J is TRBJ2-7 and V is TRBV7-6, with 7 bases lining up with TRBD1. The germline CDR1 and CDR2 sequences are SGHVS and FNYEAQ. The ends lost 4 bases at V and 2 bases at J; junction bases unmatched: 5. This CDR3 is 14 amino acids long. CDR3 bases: TGTGCCAGCAGCTACCGGGACAGTGCCTACGAGCAGTACTTC. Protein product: CASSYRDSAYEQYF.

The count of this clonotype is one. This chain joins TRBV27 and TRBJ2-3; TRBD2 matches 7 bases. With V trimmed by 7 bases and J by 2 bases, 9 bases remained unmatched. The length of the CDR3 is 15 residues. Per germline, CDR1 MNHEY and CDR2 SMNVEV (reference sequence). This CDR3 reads CASIPSAGATDTQYF. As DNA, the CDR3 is TGTGCCAGCATCCCCTCCGCGGGAGCCACAGATACGCAGTATTTT.

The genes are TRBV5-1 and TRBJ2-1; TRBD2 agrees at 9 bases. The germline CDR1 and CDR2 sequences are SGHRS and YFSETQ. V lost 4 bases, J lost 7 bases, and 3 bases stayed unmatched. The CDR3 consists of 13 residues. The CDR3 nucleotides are TGCGCCAGCAGCGGGACTAGCTGGAATGAGCAGTTCTTC. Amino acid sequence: CASSGTSWNEQFF.

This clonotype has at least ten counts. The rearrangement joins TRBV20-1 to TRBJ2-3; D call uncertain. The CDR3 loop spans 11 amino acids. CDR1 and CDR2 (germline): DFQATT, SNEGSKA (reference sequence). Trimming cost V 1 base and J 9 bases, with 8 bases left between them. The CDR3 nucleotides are TGCAGTGCTAGAGTGCTAGGAACGCAGTATTTT. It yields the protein CSARVLGTQYF.

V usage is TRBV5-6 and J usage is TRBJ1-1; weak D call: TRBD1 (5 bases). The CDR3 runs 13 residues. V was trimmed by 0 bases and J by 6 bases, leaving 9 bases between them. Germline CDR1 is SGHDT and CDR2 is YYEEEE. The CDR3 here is CASSLGAGAEAFF. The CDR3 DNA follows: TGTGCCAGCAGCTTGGGTGCGGGGGCTGAAGCTTTCTTT.

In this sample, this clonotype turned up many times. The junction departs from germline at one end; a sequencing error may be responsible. Written as DNA, the CDR3 is TGCGCCAGCAGCTTAGGGGGGATGAACACTGAAGCTTTCTTT. Translation gives CASSLGGMNTEAFF. The V gene is TRBV7-3, the J gene TRBJ1-1; the D gene is possibly TRBD1 (6 bases). Germline V lookup: CDR1 SGHTA, CDR2 FQGTGA. The CDR3 extends over 14 amino acids.

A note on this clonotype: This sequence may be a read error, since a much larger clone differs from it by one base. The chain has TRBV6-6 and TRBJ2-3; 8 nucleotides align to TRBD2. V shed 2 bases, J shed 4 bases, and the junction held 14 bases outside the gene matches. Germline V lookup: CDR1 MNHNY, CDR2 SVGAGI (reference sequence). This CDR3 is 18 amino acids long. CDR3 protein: CASSYASLAGSSPDTQYF. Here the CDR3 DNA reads TGTGCCAGCAGTTACGCCTCATTAGCGGGATCGAGCCCAGATACGCAGTATTTT.